This T cell receptor (beta chain) originates from a study of blood T cell repertoires in COVID-19. Study information: The origin of the acute and convalescent COVID-19 samples was the United States, Italy and Spain. T cells, B-cell-depleted T cells, or PBMCs provided the cDNA or gDNA that served as material.

Authors' methods: Estimates of nucleated cell counts were drawn from the amplification of reference gene primers. Repertoires were generated with immunoSEQ multiplex PCR, while TCRdb's copy carries only in-frame clones and drops some. That table gives V, J and clone size, and the DNA gave D and trimming. The table includes 150,000 or so clones, around 85% detected once. Germline lookup yields CDR1 MDHEN and CDR2 SYDVKM. This CDR3 spans 14 amino acids. Germline trimming cut 4 bases from V and 0 bases from J; bases unmatched to any gene: 2. The sequence was collected from an older woman with acute or convalescent COVID-19. The sample consisted of peripheral blood. The chain employs TRBV28 and TRBJ1-1, with 7 bases identical to TRBD1. The CDR3 nucleotides are TGTGCCAGCAGTTCGGGACAGTTGAACACTGAAGCTTTCTTT. Translating gives CASSSGQLNTEAFF.